One and the same sample provided the 24 T cell receptor beta chains below, sequenced in a study of OX40 agonist ivuxolimab in advanced cancers. Clones were read by immunoSEQ multiplex PCR, and TCRdb kept only the in-frame ones, dropping some. The sample consists of 60,000 to 90,000 clones, around nine tenths of them appearing once. The sequencing here drew on CD4+ or CD8+ T cells sorted from blood, taken in a trial of the OX40 agonist ivuxolimab. These receptors were collected from an adult with an advanced solid tumor such as melanoma, head and neck, liver or kidney cancer.

V and J are TRBV2 and TRBJ1-5; 9 nucleotides match TRBD1. CDR3 length: 16 amino acids. V gave up 4 bases and J gave up 3 bases; unmatched junction bases: 7. The V gene's germline CDR1 is SNHLY and CDR2 FYNNEI. In DNA, the CDR3 is TGTGCCAGCAGTGGAGGAACAGGGGGCTACAATCAGCCCCAGCATTTT. It translates to CASSGGTGGYNQPQHF.

The V gene is TRBV27, the J gene TRBJ2-7, with D maybe TRBD2 (5 bases). This CDR3 comprises 15 residues. Germline V gene data show CDR1 as MNHEY and CDR2 as SMNVEV (reference sequence). V was cut by 6 bases and J by 0 bases, with 15 bases left in between. CDR3 DNA sequence: TGTGCCAGCAGCGCCTTCCTAGCTATCTCCTACGAGCAGTACTTC. Translated: CASSAFLAISYEQYF.

This clone appeared a single time. The genes are TRBV19 and TRBJ1-2; D is uncertain. Trimming stripped 1 base from V and 4 bases from J, with 10 bases between. Germline CDR1 is LNHDA and CDR2 is SQIVND (reference sequence). CDR3 size: 14 residues. The CDR3 is CASSIVGGSYGYTF. Written as DNA, the CDR3 is TGTGCCAGTAGTATAGTTGGAGGGTCCTATGGCTACACCTTC.

The chain uses TRBV6-1 and TRBJ2-5; TRBD2 agrees at 9 bases. V lost 5 bases, J lost 5 bases, and 9 bases stayed unmatched. Germline CDR1 reads MNHNS; CDR2 reads SASEGT. The CDR3 covers 15 residues. CDR3 in DNA: TGTGCCAGCAGTAGCGGGGGGCATGGGTCGGAGACCCAGTACTTC. Translated: CASSSGGHGSETQYF.

The CDR3 loop is CAWSVPQGLMKKLFF. The DNA of the CDR3 is TGTGCCTGGAGTGTACCCCAGGGTTTAATGAAAAAACTGTTTTTT. This rearrangement joins TRBV30 to TRBJ1-4; perhaps TRBD1 as D (5 bases). V shed 0 bases and J shed 9 bases, with 17 bases lying between them. This CDR3 region has 15 residues. CDR1 is GTSNPN and CDR2 is SVGIG in the germline V gene (reference sequence).

CDR3 sequence (DNA): TGTGCCAGCCCCGGGACTAGCGGGAGATTTGAGACCCAGTACTTC. Its translation: CASPGTSGRFETQYF. The chain uses TRBV6-4 and TRBJ2-5, with 14 bases lining up with TRBD2. Germline V gives CDR1 MRHNA, CDR2 SNTAGT. This CDR3 contains 15 residues. J lost 5 bases, V lost 8 bases, and 7 bases had no gene match.

The CDR3 loop is CASSLGRGLAGETQYF. The CDR3 nucleotides read TGCGCCAGCAGCTTAGGTAGGGGACTAGCGGGAGAGACCCAGTACTTC. The chain couples TRBV5-1 to TRBJ2-5; 12 nucleotides match TRBD2. The CDR3 is 16 amino acids. The V gene's germline CDR1 is SGHRS and CDR2 YFSETQ. J gave up 4 bases and V 2 bases, and 6 bases lay outside the gene matches.

V gene TRBV7-2 combines with J gene TRBJ2-1; 8 bases agree with TRBD2. The CDR3 spans 15 residues. V gave up 5 bases and J gave up 4 bases; unmatched junction bases: 7. CDR1 is SGHTA and CDR2 is FQGNSA in the germline V gene. The CDR3 DNA follows: TGTGCCAGCAGCACCGGGACTAGAGGTTACAATGAGCAGTTCTTC. As protein: CASSTGTRGYNEQFF.

The chain links TRBV6-4 to TRBJ2-7, with 7 bases matching TRBD2. CDR3 length: 14 residues. V lost 7 bases and J lost 2; bases outside the gene matches: 8. Germline CDR1 and CDR2: MRHNA and SNTAGT. DNA for the CDR3: TGTGCCAGCACGGTCGAGCGGGGACCCTACGAGCAGTACTTC. Translating gives CASTVERGPYEQYF.

This clone showed up just once. The chain uses TRBV5-5 and TRBJ2-3; tentatively, D is TRBD2 (5 bases). Looked up from germline, CDR1 is SGHKS and CDR2 is YYEKEE (reference sequence). The V gene lost 6 bases and the J gene lost 3 bases, with 14 bases spanning the gap. The CDR3 has 14 residues. This CDR3 reads CASTKWERTDTQYF. CDR3 nucleotides: TGTGCCAGCACCAAGTGGGAGAGGACAGATACGCAGTATTTT.

The J gene is TRBJ1-1, the V gene TRBV5-1; D is possibly TRBD1 (6 bases). Per the germline V gene, CDR1 is SGHRS and CDR2 is YFSETQ. V shed 6 bases and J shed 4 bases, with 16 bases lying between them. This CDR3 spans 14 amino acids. The chain's CDR3 is CASTRGGGITEAFF. The CDR3 bases are TGCGCCAGCACCCGAGGGGGGGGCATCACTGAAGCTTTCTTT.

The V and J genes are TRBV28 and TRBJ2-7; D may be TRBD1 or TRBD2 (5 bases each). The V end was cut by 2 bases, the J end by 11 bases, with 19 bases between. The CDR3 sequence is 14 residues long. Germline values: CDR1 MDHEN, CDR2 SYDVKM. DNA of the CDR3: TGTGCCAGCAGTTTAAGCCAGTTAGAGGGGTCGAAGTACTTC. Translating it yields CASSLSQLEGSKYF.

V gene TRBV14 combines with J gene TRBJ1-4; no definite D call. V was cut by 0 bases and J by 6 bases, with 14 bases left in between. This CDR3 contains 16 residues. Germline V gene lookup returns CDR1 SGHDN and CDR2 FVKESK. DNA of the CDR3: TGTGCCAGCAGCCAAGACGTCGGACGTGGGGATGAAAAACTGTTTTTT. Translating gives CASSQDVGRGDEKLFF.

This chain joins TRBV19 and TRBJ1-5, with D unclear. Germline V gives CDR1 LNHDA, CDR2 SQIVND (reference sequence). The CDR3 is 16 amino acids. Trimming took off 0 bases at V and 3 bases at J, with 12 bases between the two ends. CDR3 in DNA: TGTGCCAGTAGTATAGAAGGACCCTGGAACAATCAGCCCCAGCATTTT. Its protein is CASSIEGPWNNQPQHF.

This rearrangement joins TRBV28 to TRBJ1-3; no definite D call. CDR1 and CDR2 from the germline V gene are MDHEN and SYDVKM. The CDR3 has 14 amino acids. Trimming left V 4 bases short and J 7 bases short, with 14 bases between. Here the CDR3 reads CASSYKGIHNTIYF. CDR3 DNA: TGTGCCAGCAGTTATAAGGGTATCCACAACACCATATATTTT.

This sequence joins TRBV7-2 and TRBJ1-1; D perhaps matches TRBD1 (5 bases). Between the trimmed V and J ends, which lost 4 bases and 1 base, there was a span of 7 bases. Germline CDR1 and CDR2: SGHTA and FQGNSA. The CDR3 has 13 residues. The DNA of the CDR3 is TGTGCCAGCAGCTCCAGGGAGAACACTGAAGCTTTCTTT. Protein product: CASSSRENTEAFF.

This rearrangement joins TRBV7-2 to TRBJ2-1; possible D gene TRBD2, 5 bases. The germline V gene encodes CDR1 SGHTA and CDR2 FQGNSA. CDR3 length: 15 amino acids. V was clipped by 6 bases and J by 8 bases, with 20 bases between them. CDR3 sequence (DNA): TGTGCCAGCAGTTTTTCGACTACAATGCCTTATGAGCAGTTCTTC. This codes for CASSFSTTMPYEQFF.

This chain joins TRBV28 and TRBJ1-5; 7 bases agree with TRBD1. Germline V lookup: CDR1 MDHEN, CDR2 SYDVKM. This CDR3 contains 14 residues. J was trimmed by 8 bases and V by 1 base; bases with no gene match: 5. The CDR3 is CASSLLGGQEPQHF. CDR3 bases: TGTGCCAGCAGTTTATTAGGGGGCCAGGAGCCCCAGCATTTT.

This chain links TRBV6-1 with TRBJ1-5; D is possibly TRBD1 (6 bases). The CDR3 runs 14 residues. CDR1 and CDR2 (germline): MNHNS, SASEGT. V lost 8 bases, J lost 5 bases, and 16 bases lay in between. The CDR3 DNA reads as TGTGCCAGCGGGTCTACAGGGTCATATCAGCCCCAGCATTTT. This sequence encodes CASGSTGSYQPQHF.

The chain joins TRBV15 to TRBJ2-1, with TRBD2 matching over 8 bases. The CDR3 loop spans 16 amino acids. J gave up 6 bases and V 0 bases, and 7 bases lay outside the gene matches. Germline CDR1 and CDR2: LNHNV and YYDKDF (reference sequence). CDR3 loop: CATSREGGRLLNEQFF. The DNA of the CDR3 is TGTGCCACCAGCAGAGAGGGCGGGAGGCTACTCAATGAGCAGTTCTTC. Together with reference TRBV15 and TRBJ2-1, the CDR3 gives the full variable domain: DAMVIQNPRYQVTQFGKPVTLSCSQTLNHNVMYWYQQKSSQAPKLLFHYYDKDFNNEADTPDNFQSRRPNTSFCFLDIRSPGLGDTAMYLCATSREGGRLLNEQFFGPGTRLTVL.

The chain has TRBV10-3 and TRBJ1-5; 8 bases match TRBD1. Trimming at V came to 10 bases and at J to 3 bases, leaving 8 bases not matched to a gene. The CDR3 consists of 14 residues. CDR1 and CDR2 (germline): ENHRY, SYGVKD. The CDR3 region has the DNA TGTGCCAGTACGCCGACAGGGGACAATCAGCCCCAGCATTTT. Amino acids: CASTPTGDNQPQHF.

The chain has TRBV18 and TRBJ2-3; D call uncertain. CDR3 length equals 13 residues. Trimming stripped 1 base from V and 6 bases from J, with 8 bases between. The germline gives CDR1 KGHSH, CDR2 LQKENI. CDR3 protein: CASSPRSRDTQYF. The CDR3 nucleotides are TGTGCCAGCTCACCACGGTCGAGGGATACGCAGTATTTT.

The CDR3 DNA sequence: TGTGCCAGCAGGAACAGCCTCTATGGCTACACCTTC. Amino acids: CASRNSLYGYTF. This sequence joins TRBV6-1 and TRBJ1-2; D unclear. Germline V CDR1 and CDR2: MNHNS, SASEGT. The ends were cut back, 6 bases at V and 4 bases at J, with 9 bases in the middle. The length of the CDR3 is 12 residues.

The chain recombines TRBV5-1 with TRBJ1-2, with TRBD1 as a possible D gene (5 bases). This CDR3 is 15 amino acids long. Germline V gives CDR1 SGHRS, CDR2 YFSETQ. Trimming cost V 0 bases and J 4 bases, with 13 bases left between them. The CDR3 spells CASSLVGGELYGYTF. CDR3 coding DNA: TGCGCCAGCAGCTTGGTTGGGGGGGAGCTCTATGGCTACACCTTC.